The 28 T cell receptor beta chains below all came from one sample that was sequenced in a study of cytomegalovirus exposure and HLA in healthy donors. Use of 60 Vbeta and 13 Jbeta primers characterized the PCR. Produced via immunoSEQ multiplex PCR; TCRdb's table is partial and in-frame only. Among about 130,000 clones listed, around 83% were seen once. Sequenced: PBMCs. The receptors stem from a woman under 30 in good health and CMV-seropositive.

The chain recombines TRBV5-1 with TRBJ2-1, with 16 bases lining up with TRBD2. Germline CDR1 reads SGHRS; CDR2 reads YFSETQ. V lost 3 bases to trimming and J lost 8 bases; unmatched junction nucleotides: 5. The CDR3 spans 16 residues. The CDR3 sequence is CASSSGTSGGADEQFF. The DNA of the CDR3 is TGCGCCAGCAGCTCCGGGACTAGCGGGGGGGCGGATGAGCAGTTCTTC.

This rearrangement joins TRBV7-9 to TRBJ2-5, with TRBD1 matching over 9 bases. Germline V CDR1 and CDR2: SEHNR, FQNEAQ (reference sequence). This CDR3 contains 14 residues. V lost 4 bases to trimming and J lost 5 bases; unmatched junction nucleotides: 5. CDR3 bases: TGTGCCAGCAGCTCCCGGGACAGGGACGAGACCCAGTACTTC. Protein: CASSSRDRDETQYF.

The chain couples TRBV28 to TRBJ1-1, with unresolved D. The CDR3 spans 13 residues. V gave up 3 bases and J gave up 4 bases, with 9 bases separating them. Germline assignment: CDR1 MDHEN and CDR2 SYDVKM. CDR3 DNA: TGTGCCAGCAGTTTTGTGGGGAGCACTGAAGCTTTCTTT. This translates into CASSFVGSTEAFF.

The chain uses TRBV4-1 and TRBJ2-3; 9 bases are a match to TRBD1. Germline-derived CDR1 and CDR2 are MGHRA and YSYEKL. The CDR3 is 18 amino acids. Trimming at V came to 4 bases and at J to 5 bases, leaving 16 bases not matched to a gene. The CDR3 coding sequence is TGCGCCAGCAGCCTACGTCCCCCGGGACAGGGTTCTGGAGATACGCAGTATTTT. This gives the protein CASSLRPPGQGSGDTQYF.

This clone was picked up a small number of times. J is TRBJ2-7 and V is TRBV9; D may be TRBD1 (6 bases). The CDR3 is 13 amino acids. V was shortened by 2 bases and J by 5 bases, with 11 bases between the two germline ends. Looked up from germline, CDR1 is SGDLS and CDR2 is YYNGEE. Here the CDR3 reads CASSVGQGDEQYF. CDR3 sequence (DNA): TGTGCCAGCAGCGTGGGACAAGGGGACGAGCAGTACTTC.

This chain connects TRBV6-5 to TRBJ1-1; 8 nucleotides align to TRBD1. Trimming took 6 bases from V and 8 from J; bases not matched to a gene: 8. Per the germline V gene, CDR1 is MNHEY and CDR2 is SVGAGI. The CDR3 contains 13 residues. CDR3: CASRPGTGQEAFF. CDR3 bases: TGTGCCAGCAGACCGGGGACAGGACAAGAAGCTTTCTTT.

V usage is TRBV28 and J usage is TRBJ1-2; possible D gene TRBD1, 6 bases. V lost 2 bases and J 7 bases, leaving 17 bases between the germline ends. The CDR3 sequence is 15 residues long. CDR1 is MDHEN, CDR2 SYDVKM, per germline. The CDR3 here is CASSLKGGARSGYTF. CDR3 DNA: TGTGCCAGCAGTTTAAAAGGGGGAGCCCGGAGTGGCTACACCTTC.

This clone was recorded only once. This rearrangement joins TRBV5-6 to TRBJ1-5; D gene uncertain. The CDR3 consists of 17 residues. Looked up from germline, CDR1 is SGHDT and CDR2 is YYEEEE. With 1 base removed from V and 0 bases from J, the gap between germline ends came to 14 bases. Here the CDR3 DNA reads TGTGCCAGCAGCTTGATGGCGGAAGAATATAGCAATCAGCCCCAGCATTTT. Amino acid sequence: CASSLMAEEYSNQPQHF.

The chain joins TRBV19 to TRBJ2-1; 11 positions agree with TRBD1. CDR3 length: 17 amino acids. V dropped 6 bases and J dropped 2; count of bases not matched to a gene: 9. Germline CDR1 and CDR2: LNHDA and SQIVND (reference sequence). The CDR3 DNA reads TGTGCCAGTAGGAGCTTGCCGGGACAGGGGGCCTACAATGAGCAGTTCTTC. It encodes CASRSLPGQGAYNEQFF.

CDR3 in DNA: TGTGCCAGCAGCTCTTCCGGGACACGCTACAATGAGCAGTTCTTC. This encodes CASSSSGTRYNEQFF. The chain has TRBV2 and TRBJ2-1; D is possibly TRBD1 (6 bases). CDR3 length: 15 residues. CDR1 and CDR2 from the germline V gene are SNHLY and FYNNEI. Trimming shortened V by 6 bases and J by 3 bases, and 15 bases separated the two germline ends.

CDR3 amino acids: CASTLSGTGESPLHF. CDR3 DNA: TGTGCCAGCACTCTGTCCGGGACAGGGGAATCACCCCTCCACTTT. The chain has TRBV2 and TRBJ1-6, with 10 bases matching TRBD1. V lost 7 bases and J lost 10; bases outside the gene matches: 10. The CDR3 sequence is 15 residues long. Germline loops: CDR1 SNHLY, CDR2 FYNNEI.

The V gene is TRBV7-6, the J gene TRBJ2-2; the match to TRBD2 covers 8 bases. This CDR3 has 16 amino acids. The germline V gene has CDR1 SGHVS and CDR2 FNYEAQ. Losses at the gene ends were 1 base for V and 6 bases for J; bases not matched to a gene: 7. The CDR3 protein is CASSLDGGVYPGELFF. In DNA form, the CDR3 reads TGTGCCAGCAGCTTAGACGGGGGGGTTTATCCCGGGGAGCTGTTTTTT.

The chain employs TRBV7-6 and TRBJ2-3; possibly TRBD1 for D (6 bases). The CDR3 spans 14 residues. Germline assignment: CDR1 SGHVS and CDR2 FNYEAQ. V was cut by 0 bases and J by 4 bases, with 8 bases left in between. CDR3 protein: CASSLATGADTQYF. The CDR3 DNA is TGTGCCAGCAGCTTAGCGACAGGCGCAGATACGCAGTATTTT.

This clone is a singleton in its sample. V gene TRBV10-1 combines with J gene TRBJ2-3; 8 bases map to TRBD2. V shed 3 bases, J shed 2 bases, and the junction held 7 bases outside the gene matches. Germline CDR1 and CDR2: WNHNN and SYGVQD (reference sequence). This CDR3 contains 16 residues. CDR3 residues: CASSDGSGAYTDTQYF. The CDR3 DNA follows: TGCGCCAGCAGTGATGGTAGCGGGGCCTACACAGATACGCAGTATTTT.

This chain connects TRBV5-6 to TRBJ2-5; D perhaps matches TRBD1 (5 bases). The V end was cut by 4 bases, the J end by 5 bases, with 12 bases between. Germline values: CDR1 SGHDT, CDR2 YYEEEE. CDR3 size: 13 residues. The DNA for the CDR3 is TGTGCCAGCAGCCGAAGGGGCTGGGAGACCCAGTACTTC. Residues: CASSRRGWETQYF.

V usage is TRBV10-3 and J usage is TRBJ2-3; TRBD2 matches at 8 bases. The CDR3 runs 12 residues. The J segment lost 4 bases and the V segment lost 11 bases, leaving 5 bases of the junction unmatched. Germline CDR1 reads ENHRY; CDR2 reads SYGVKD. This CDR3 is CAGSGGPDTQYF. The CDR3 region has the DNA TGTGCCGGAAGCGGGGGTCCAGATACGCAGTATTTT.

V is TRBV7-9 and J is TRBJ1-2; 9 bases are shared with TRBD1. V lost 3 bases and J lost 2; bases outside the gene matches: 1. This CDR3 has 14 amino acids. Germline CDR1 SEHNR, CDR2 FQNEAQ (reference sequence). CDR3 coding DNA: TGTGCCAGCAGCTTGGGGACAGGGAACTATGGCTACACCTTC. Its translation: CASSLGTGNYGYTF.

The CDR3 loop reads CASSSYESSYEQYF. CDR3 DNA sequence: TGTGCCAGCAGTTCCTACGAGAGCTCCTACGAGCAGTACTTC. This rearrangement joins TRBV27 to TRBJ2-7, with no clear D. CDR1 MNHEY and CDR2 SMNVEV come from the germline V gene (reference sequence). The CDR3 sequence is 14 residues long. Trimming took off 4 bases at V and 0 bases at J, with 10 bases between the two ends.

The CDR3 loop reads CASSVALGANSGNTIYF. In DNA form, the CDR3 reads TGTGCCAGCAGCGTAGCGCTAGGGGCGAACTCTGGAAACACCATATATTTT. This chain links TRBV9 with TRBJ1-3; maybe TRBD1 (5 bases). There are 17 residues in the CDR3. The V end was cut by 0 bases, the J end by 0 bases, with 13 bases between. Germline assignment: CDR1 SGDLS and CDR2 YYNGEE.

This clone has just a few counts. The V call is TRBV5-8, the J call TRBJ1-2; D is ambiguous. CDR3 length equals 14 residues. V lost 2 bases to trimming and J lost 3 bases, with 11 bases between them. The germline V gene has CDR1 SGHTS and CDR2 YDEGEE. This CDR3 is CASSFIREHYGYTF. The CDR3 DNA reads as TGTGCCAGCAGCTTTATTCGGGAACACTATGGCTACACCTTC.

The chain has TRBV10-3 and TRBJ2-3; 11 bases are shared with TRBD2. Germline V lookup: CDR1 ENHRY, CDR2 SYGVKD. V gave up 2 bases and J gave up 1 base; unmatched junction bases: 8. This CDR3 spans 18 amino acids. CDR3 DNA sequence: TGTGCCATCAGTGAGCCGGCGGCTAGCGGGGGGCGCACAGATACGCAGTATTTT. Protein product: CAISEPAASGGRTDTQYF.

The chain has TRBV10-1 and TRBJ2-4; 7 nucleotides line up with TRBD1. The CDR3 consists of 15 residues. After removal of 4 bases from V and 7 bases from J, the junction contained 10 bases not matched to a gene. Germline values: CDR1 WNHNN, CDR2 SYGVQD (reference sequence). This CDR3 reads CASSVRDRVGNIQYF. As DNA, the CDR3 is TGCGCCAGCAGTGTGCGAGACAGGGTGGGGAACATTCAGTACTTC.

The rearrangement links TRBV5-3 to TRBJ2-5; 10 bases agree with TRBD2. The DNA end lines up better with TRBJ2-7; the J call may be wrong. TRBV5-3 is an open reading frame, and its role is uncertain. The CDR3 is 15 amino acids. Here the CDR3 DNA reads TGTGCCAGAAGCTCGGAACTAGCGGGGCTATACGAGCAGTACTTC. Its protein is CARSSELAGLYEQYF.

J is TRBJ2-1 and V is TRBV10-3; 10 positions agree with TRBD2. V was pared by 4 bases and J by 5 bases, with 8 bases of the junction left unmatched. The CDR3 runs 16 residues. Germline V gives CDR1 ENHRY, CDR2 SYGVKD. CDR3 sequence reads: CAISVLDLAGDNEQFF. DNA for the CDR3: TGTGCCATCAGTGTCCTAGATCTAGCGGGGGACAATGAGCAGTTCTTC.

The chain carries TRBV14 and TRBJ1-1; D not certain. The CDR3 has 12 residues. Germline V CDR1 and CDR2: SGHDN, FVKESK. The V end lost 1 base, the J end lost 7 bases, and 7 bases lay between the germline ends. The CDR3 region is CASSQGWSEAFF. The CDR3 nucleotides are TGTGCCAGCAGCCAAGGGTGGAGTGAAGCTTTCTTT.

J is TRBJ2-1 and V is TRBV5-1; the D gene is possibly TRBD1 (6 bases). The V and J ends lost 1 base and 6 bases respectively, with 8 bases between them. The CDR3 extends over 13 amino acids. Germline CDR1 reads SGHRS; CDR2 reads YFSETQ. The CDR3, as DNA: TGCGCCAGCAGCTTGCAGGGGCTCAATGAGCAGTTCTTC. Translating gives CASSLQGLNEQFF.

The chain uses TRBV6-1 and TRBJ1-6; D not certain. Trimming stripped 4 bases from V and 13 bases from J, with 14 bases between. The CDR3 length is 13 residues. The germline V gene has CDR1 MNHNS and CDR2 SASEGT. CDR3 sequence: CASSGYTSGPLHF. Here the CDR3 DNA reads TGTGCCAGCAGTGGTTACACGTCTGGTCCCCTCCACTTT.

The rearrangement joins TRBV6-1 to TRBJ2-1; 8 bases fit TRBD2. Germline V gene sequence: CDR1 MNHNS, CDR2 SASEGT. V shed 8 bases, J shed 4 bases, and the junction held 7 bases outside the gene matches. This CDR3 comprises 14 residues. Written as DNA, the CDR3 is TGTGCCAGCTGCTTCCGGGGGGGTTACAATGAGCAGTTCTTC. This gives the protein CASCFRGGYNEQFF.